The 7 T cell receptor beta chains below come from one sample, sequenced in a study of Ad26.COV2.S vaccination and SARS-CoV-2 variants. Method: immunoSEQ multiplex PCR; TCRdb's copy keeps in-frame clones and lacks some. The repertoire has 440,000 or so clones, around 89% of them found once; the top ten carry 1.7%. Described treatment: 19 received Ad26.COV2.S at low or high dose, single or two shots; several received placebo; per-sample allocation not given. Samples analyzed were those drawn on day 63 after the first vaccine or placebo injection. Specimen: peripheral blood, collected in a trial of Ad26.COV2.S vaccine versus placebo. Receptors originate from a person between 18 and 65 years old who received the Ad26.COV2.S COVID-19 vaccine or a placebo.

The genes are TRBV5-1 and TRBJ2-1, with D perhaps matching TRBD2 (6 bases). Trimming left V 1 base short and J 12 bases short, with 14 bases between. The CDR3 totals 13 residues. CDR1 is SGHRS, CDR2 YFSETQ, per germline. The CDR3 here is CASSLLRGGTQFF. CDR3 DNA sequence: TGCGCCAGCAGCTTGTTGCGGGGAGGAACGCAGTTCTTC.

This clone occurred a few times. CDR3 protein: CASSYEGRGNEKLFF. The DNA for the CDR3 is TGTGCCAGCAGCTACGAGGGACGGGGTAATGAAAAACTGTTTTTT. V usage is TRBV5-4 and J usage is TRBJ1-4, with D tentatively TRBD1 (5 bases). Germline-derived CDR1 and CDR2 are SGHNT and YYREEE (reference sequence). The CDR3 loop spans 15 amino acids. V lost 3 bases, J lost 4 bases, and 13 bases lay in between.

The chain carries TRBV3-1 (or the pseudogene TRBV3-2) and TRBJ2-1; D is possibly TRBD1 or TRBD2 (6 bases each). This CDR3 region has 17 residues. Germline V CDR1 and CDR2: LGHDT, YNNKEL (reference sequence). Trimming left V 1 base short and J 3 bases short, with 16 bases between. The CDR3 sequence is CASSQVVRGLSYNEQFF. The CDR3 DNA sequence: TGTGCCAGCAGCCAAGTTGTCCGGGGGCTCAGCTACAATGAGCAGTTCTTC.

This CDR3 reads CASSLSGAYEQYF. In nucleotides, the CDR3 is TGTGCCAGCAGCTTATCAGGGGCCTACGAGCAGTACTTC. V usage is TRBV5-8 and J usage is TRBJ2-7; D perhaps matches TRBD1 (6 bases). The ends were cut back, 2 bases at V and 2 bases at J, with 8 bases in the middle. There are 13 residues in the CDR3. Per the germline V gene, CDR1 is SGHTS and CDR2 is YDEGEE.

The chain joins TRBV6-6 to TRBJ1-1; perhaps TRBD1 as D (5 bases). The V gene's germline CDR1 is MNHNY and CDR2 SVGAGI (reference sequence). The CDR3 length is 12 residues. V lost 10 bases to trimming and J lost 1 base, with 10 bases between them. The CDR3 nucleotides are TGTGCCACCCGTGGGGGGAACACTGAAGCTTTCTTT. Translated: CATRGGNTEAFF.

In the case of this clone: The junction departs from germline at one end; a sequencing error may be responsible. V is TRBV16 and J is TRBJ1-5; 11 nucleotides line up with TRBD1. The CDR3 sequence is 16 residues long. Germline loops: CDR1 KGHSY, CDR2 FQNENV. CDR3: CASSQGGTGGNLPQHF. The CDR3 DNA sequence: TGTGCCAGCAGCCAAGGGGGGACAGGGGGAAATCTGCCCCAGCATTTT.

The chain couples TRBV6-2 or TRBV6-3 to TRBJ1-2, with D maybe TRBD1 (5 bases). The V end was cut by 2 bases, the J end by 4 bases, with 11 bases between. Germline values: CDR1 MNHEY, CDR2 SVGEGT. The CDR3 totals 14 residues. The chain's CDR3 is CASSYPGTGYGYTF. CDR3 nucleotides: TGTGCCAGCAGTTACCCGGGGACGGGCTATGGCTACACCTTC.